This TCR beta chain is from a study of blood T cell repertoires in COVID-19. Study details: Acute-phase and convalescent COVID-19 samples originated in the United States, Italy and Spain. Sources were T cells, B-cell-depleted T cells, or PBMCs; the material itself was cDNA or gDNA.

Trimming shortened V by 5 bases and J by 6 bases, and 11 bases separated the two germline ends. CDR3 length: 12 residues. Germline V gene sequence: CDR1 SEHNR, CDR2 FQNEAQ (reference sequence). Study processing details: Estimation of nucleated cell counts was performed using reference gene primer amplification. The repertoire was sequenced with immunoSEQ multiplex PCR; TCRdb's copy has only in-frame clones and lacks some. D and trimming come from the DNA, and the V and J calls and clone size come from that table. The data show about 100,000 clones, approximately 88% seen once. The clonotype was recovered from a man in his forties or fifties with active or convalescent COVID-19. V and J are TRBV7-9 and TRBJ2-7; a weak D match, TRBD1 (6 bases). The sample consisted of peripheral blood. CDR3 in amino acids: CASSLGQLEQYF. CDR3 nucleotide sequence: TGTGCCAGCAGCCTTGGACAGCTCGAGCAGTACTTC. Filled out from reference TRBV7-9 and TRBJ2-7, the complete variable domain reads DTGVSQNPRHKITKRGQNVTFRCDPISEHNRLYWYRQTLGQGPEFLTYFQNEAQLEKSRLLSDRFSAERPKGSFSTLEIQRTEQGDSAMYLCASSLGQLEQYFGPGTRLTVT.